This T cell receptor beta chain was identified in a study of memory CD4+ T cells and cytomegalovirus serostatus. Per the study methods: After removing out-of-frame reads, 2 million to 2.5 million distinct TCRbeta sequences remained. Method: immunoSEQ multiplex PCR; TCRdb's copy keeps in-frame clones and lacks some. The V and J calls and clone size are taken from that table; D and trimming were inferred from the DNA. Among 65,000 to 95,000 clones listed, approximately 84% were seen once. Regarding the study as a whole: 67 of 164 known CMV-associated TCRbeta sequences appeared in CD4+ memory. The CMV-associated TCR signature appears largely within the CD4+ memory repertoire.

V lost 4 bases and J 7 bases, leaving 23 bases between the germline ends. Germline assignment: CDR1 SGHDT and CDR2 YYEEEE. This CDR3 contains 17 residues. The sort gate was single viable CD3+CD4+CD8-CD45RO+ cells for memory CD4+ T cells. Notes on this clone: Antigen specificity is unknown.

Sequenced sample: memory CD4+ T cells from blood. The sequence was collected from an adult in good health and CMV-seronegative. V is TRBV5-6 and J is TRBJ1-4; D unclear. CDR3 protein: CASSHIRSRAALEKLFF. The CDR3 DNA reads TGTGCCAGCAGCCACATTCGTTCGCGGGCAGCCCTTGAAAAACTGTTTTTT.